These 28 T cell receptor beta chains were all obtained from the same sample, sequenced in a study of long-term antiretroviral therapy in people with HIV (dated by TCRdb to 2022 to 2024). The immunoSEQ hsTCRB v3.0 assay was used at survey level resolution to sequence the TRB variable region. TCRdb mirrors the immuneACCESS table, restricted to in-frame sequences. Some clones are absent from its copies; in checked studies, under half trace to an unresolved V gene, and the reason for the others is unknown. In all, the sample holds tens of thousands of clones, and approximately 85% of those were seen once. The biggest ten clones account for around 13% of the sample. Specimen: unsorted PBMCs, collected 0.3 years after starting antiretroviral therapy. The origin of the receptors is a man in his late teens or twenties with HIV.

This clone was seen a single time. This chain uses TRBV9 with TRBJ2-5; 9 nucleotides align to TRBD2. With V trimmed by 4 bases and J by 5 bases, 9 bases remained unmatched. The germline V gene has CDR1 SGDLS and CDR2 YYNGEE. The CDR3 runs 15 residues. The CDR3 nucleotides read TGTGCCAGCAGCAGGGCGACTAGCGGATCGGAGACCCAGTACTTC. Its translation: CASSRATSGSETQYF.

The V gene is TRBV27, the J gene TRBJ2-6, with D possibly matching TRBD2 (7 bases). Germline V lookup: CDR1 MNHEY, CDR2 SMNVEV (reference sequence). This CDR3 has 16 amino acids. Trimming removed 8 bases from V and 2 bases from J, with 16 bases in between. CDR3 sequence: CASLPSGGAGANVLTF. In DNA, the CDR3 is TGTGCCAGCCTCCCTTCGGGGGGCGCTGGGGCCAACGTCCTGACTTTC. Together with reference TRBV27 and TRBJ2-6, the CDR3 gives the full variable domain: EAQVTQNPRYLITVTGKKLTVTCSQNMNHEYMSWYRQDPGLGLRQIYYSMNVEVTDKGDVPEGYKVSRKEKRNFPLILESPSPNQTSLYFCASLPSGGAGANVLTFGAGSRLTVL.

A few counts support this clone. This chain uses TRBV15 with TRBJ1-5; D ambiguous. V dropped 0 bases and J dropped 6 bases, with 12 bases sitting between them. The CDR3 covers 15 residues. Germline V gives CDR1 LNHNV, CDR2 YYDKDF (reference sequence). The CDR3 spells CATSRDPGSGQPQHF. The CDR3, as DNA: TGTGCCACCAGCAGAGATCCCGGGTCCGGTCAGCCCCAGCATTTT.

The chain joins TRBV14 to TRBJ1-2, with 8 bases fitting TRBD1. Germline loops: CDR1 SGHDN, CDR2 FVKESK. With 2 bases clipped from V and 8 bases from J, the junction kept 7 bases outside the gene matches. This CDR3 has 14 residues. The CDR3 coding sequence is TGTGCCAGCAGCCAATTCCAGGGGGCTTACGGCTACACCTTC. Translation: CASSQFQGAYGYTF.

The CDR3 bases are TGTGCCTGGAGTGTTCCCCGGCGGGGGAACATTCAGTACTTC. Translation gives CAWSVPRRGNIQYF. The chain links TRBV30 to TRBJ2-4, with 7 bases lining up with TRBD2. The CDR3 runs 14 residues. The V gene's germline CDR1 is GTSNPN and CDR2 SVGIG (reference sequence). V shed 0 bases, J shed 7 bases, and the junction held 6 bases outside the gene matches.

This sequence joins TRBV28 and TRBJ1-2; D possibly corresponds to TRBD1 (6 bases). The CDR3 totals 13 residues. In germline, CDR1 is MDHEN, CDR2 SYDVKM. V was shortened by 5 bases and J by 5 bases, with 12 bases between the two germline ends. CDR3 nucleotide sequence: TGTGCCAGCAGTATCCGACAGGAGTATGGCTACACCTTC. Its protein product is CASSIRQEYGYTF.

The chain couples TRBV18 to TRBJ1-1; TRBD1 might be the D (5 bases). The CDR3 loop spans 15 amino acids. Trimming pared 0 bases from V and 4 bases from J, leaving 12 bases between. CDR1 and CDR2 (germline): KGHSH, LQKENI. The CDR3: CASSPPGGAGTEAFF. In DNA form, the CDR3 reads TGTGCCAGCTCACCACCCGGCGGGGCGGGCACTGAAGCTTTCTTT.

The chain recombines TRBV7-5 with TRBJ2-1. TRBV7-5 counts as a pseudogene. This CDR3 region has 15 residues. The CDR3 DNA is TGTGCCAGAAGCTTAGCGGGGACCTTTATAGATGAGCAGTTCTTC. Protein: CARSLAGTFIDEQFF.

This chain connects TRBV6-6 to TRBJ2-3; no definite D call. Trimming left V 2 bases short and J 1 base short, with 13 bases between. Germline V gives CDR1 MNHNY, CDR2 SVGAGI (reference sequence). The CDR3 covers 16 residues. CDR3 bases: TGTGCCAGCAGTTACCCCCGGGTTCAAGGCACAGATACGCAGTATTTT. It yields the protein CASSYPRVQGTDTQYF.

This rearrangement joins TRBV18 to TRBJ2-7; D remains ambiguous. Trimming left V 2 bases short and J 5 bases short, with 7 bases between. The CDR3 has 12 residues. CDR1 KGHSH and CDR2 LQKENI come from the germline V gene. The CDR3 sequence is CASSPKKNEQYF. The CDR3, as DNA: TGTGCCAGCTCACCAAAGAAGAACGAGCAGTACTTC.

Written as DNA, the CDR3 is TGCGCCAGCAGCTACTACAAAGGGGCCGGGGAGCTGTTTTTT. It yields the protein CASSYYKGAGELFF. The chain has TRBV4-1 and TRBJ2-2; TRBD1 might be the D (5 bases). Trimming removed 5 bases at V and 6 bases at J, with 13 bases between. Germline V gene data show CDR1 as MGHRA and CDR2 as YSYEKL. CDR3 length: 14 residues.

This chain joins TRBV7-9 and TRBJ2-5; the match to TRBD2 covers 8 bases. With V trimmed by 2 bases and J by 5 bases, 7 bases remained unmatched. CDR1 and CDR2 (germline): SEHNR, FQNEAQ (reference sequence). CDR3 length: 15 amino acids. The CDR3 DNA reads TGTGCCAGCAGCTTAATGGTAGCGGGATGGGAGACCCAGTACTTC. Its translation is CASSLMVAGWETQYF.

The V gene is TRBV9, the J gene TRBJ1-3; D remains unclear. The CDR3 extends over 14 amino acids. CDR1 and CDR2 (germline): SGDLS, YYNGEE. Trimming removed 2 bases at V and 9 bases at J, with 15 bases between. The DNA for the CDR3 is TGTGCCAGCAGCGTTTCATCAGATACGGGCACCATATATTTT. This encodes CASSVSSDTGTIYF.

The count of this clone is one. This chain joins TRBV27 and TRBJ2-3; D is perhaps TRBD1 or TRBD2 (6 bases each). V lost 5 bases and J 0 bases, leaving 24 bases between the germline ends. Germline V CDR1 and CDR2: MNHEY, SMNVEV (reference sequence). CDR3 length equals 19 residues. For the CDR3, the DNA is TGTGCCAGCAGTCCACCTAGTTACCACCGGGGGCGAAGCACAGATACGCAGTATTTT. Translating it yields CASSPPSYHRGRSTDTQYF.

V and J are TRBV7-3 and TRBJ1-3, with 9 bases identical to TRBD1. The germline gives CDR1 SGHTA, CDR2 FQGTGA. The V and J ends lost 5 bases and 6 bases, in that order; junction bases with no gene match: 8. This CDR3 has 15 amino acids. CDR3 sequence: CASSLGGTGKNTIYF. DNA of the CDR3: TGTGCCAGCAGCCTAGGTGGGACAGGGAAAAACACCATATATTTT.

The chain recombines TRBV5-1 with TRBJ2-1, with 7 positions matching TRBD1. From germline, CDR1 is SGHRS and CDR2 YFSETQ. Trimming cost V 3 bases and J 5 bases; bases outside gene matches: 2. This CDR3 region has 13 residues. The CDR3 is CASSYTGDNEQFF. The CDR3 bases are TGCGCCAGCAGCTACACAGGGGACAATGAGCAGTTCTTC.

CDR3 protein: CASSTGPSGNTIYF. In DNA, the CDR3 is TGTGCCAGCAGCACAGGGCCATCTGGAAACACCATATATTTT. This chain connects TRBV7-8 to TRBJ1-3; a weak D match, TRBD1 (6 bases). CDR1 is SGHVS and CDR2 is FQNEAQ in the germline V gene. Trimming removed 5 bases at V and 1 base at J, with 9 bases between. The CDR3 loop spans 14 amino acids.

The V gene is TRBV30, the J gene TRBJ2-1, with TRBD2 matching over 12 bases. Losses at the gene ends were 1 base for V and 7 bases for J; bases not matched to a gene: 11. Looked up from germline, CDR1 is GTSNPN and CDR2 is SVGIG (reference sequence). This CDR3 is built from 17 residues. CDR3 amino acids: CAWSGLAGGLFSNEQFF. CDR3 bases: TGTGCCTGGAGTGGCCTAGCGGGGGGGCTTTTCTCGAATGAGCAGTTCTTC.

V usage is TRBV5-8 and J usage is TRBJ1-1, with D possibly being TRBD1 (5 bases). Per the germline V gene, CDR1 is SGHTS and CDR2 is YDEGEE. The V and J ends lost 3 bases and 8 bases respectively, with 8 bases between them. CDR3 size: 11 residues. CDR3 coding DNA: TGTGCCAGCAGCTGGGACGGAGAAGCTTTCTTT. This encodes CASSWDGEAFF.

This clone was counted between two and nine times. This chain joins TRBV28 and TRBJ2-7; 7 bases line up with TRBD2. The CDR3 extends over 16 amino acids. V trimming: 5 bases; J trimming: 0 bases; junction bases outside the gene matches: 10. The germline gives CDR1 MDHEN, CDR2 SYDVKM. CDR3 amino acids: CASSGLMRGSSYEQYF. DNA for the CDR3: TGTGCCAGCAGTGGGTTGATGCGGGGGAGCTCCTACGAGCAGTACTTC.

The CDR3 region has the DNA TGTGCCAGCAGGCCTAGTGCCGGGGAGCTGTTTTTT. It yields the protein CASRPSAGELFF. This rearrangement joins TRBV6-5 to TRBJ2-2; D is ambiguous. CDR1 and CDR2 from the germline V gene are MNHEY and SVGAGI. This CDR3 comprises 12 residues. V gave up 6 bases and J gave up 6 bases, with 8 bases separating them.

The chain employs TRBV13 and TRBJ2-7; D is undetermined. V gave up 5 bases and J gave up 2 bases, with 13 bases separating them. The germline V gene has CDR1 PRHDT and CDR2 FYEKMQ (reference sequence). This CDR3 has 14 residues. CDR3 loop: CASSPSRQPYEQYF. The CDR3 DNA reads TGTGCCAGCAGCCCAAGTAGGCAGCCCTACGAGCAGTACTTC.

V and J are TRBV28 and TRBJ2-7; 7 bases fit TRBD2. The junction had 8 bases not matched to a gene; V was cut back by 7 bases and J by 2 bases. The CDR3 is 14 amino acids. Germline CDR1 MDHEN, CDR2 SYDVKM. The CDR3: CASNLAETPYEQYF. For the CDR3, the DNA is TGTGCCAGCAACCTAGCGGAGACCCCCTACGAGCAGTACTTC.

The chain is built from TRBV28 and TRBJ1-2; 7 nucleotides agree with TRBD1. The CDR3 has 16 residues. V gave up 6 bases and J gave up 3 bases; unmatched junction bases: 13. The V gene's germline CDR1 is MDHEN and CDR2 SYDVKM. For the CDR3, the DNA is TGTGCCAGCAGCCCCCGACAGGGATCATCCGACTATGGCTACACCTTC. Translated: CASSPRQGSSDYGYTF.

This clone was counted a single time. This chain joins TRBV7-8 and TRBJ2-2; D ambiguous. The CDR3 has 14 residues. Germline assignment: CDR1 SGHVS and CDR2 FQNEAQ. V was shortened by 5 bases and J by 0 bases, with 7 bases between the two germline ends. The CDR3 DNA reads TGTGCCAGCAGCCCTTTAACGAACACCGGGGAGCTGTTTTTT. Translation: CASSPLTNTGELFF.

This chain uses TRBV18 with TRBJ1-5, with D uncertain. The CDR3 length is 15 residues. Germline assignment: CDR1 KGHSH and CDR2 LQKENI. Trimming removed 1 base at V and 0 bases at J, with 7 bases between. CDR3 nucleotides: TGTGCCAGCTCACCACGGGCCGATAGCAATCAGCCCCAGCATTTT. As protein: CASSPRADSNQPQHF.

V is TRBV2 and J is TRBJ2-3; 13 bases match TRBD2. The CDR3 is 16 amino acids. Trimming took 5 bases from V and 2 from J; bases not matched to a gene: 4. From germline, CDR1 is SNHLY and CDR2 FYNNEI. CDR3 DNA sequence: TGTGCCAGCAGTTCGACTAGCGGGGGGCCCACAGATACGCAGTATTTT. Protein sequence: CASSSTSGGPTDTQYF.

About this clone itself: The same CDR3 also results from other DNA sequences found in this sample. CDR3 residues: CASSSGTYEQYF. The CDR3 DNA reads as TGTGCCAGCAGTTCAGGAACCTACGAGCAGTACTTC. V usage is TRBV27 and J usage is TRBJ2-7; D unresolved. The CDR3 covers 12 residues. Germline V CDR1 and CDR2: MNHEY, SMNVEV (reference sequence). V lost 4 bases to trimming and J lost 2 bases, with 6 bases between them.